Listed here are 29 T cell receptor beta chains from one sample, sequenced in a study of cytomegalovirus exposure and HLA in healthy donors. Some clones are missing from TCRdb's copy, which holds only in-frame ones; the method was immunoSEQ multiplex PCR. The table has a few hundred thousand clones, 88% seen once; the top ten hold roughly 0.96%. Sequencing input: PBMCs. Receptor source: a young man in good health and CMV-seronegative.

The chain uses TRBV6-1 and TRBJ2-2; 10 positions match TRBD1. CDR3 length equals 16 residues. The trim removed 8 bases at V and 0 bases at J, leaving 6 bases unmatched. The germline CDR1 and CDR2 sequences are MNHNS and SASEGT. The CDR3 is CASREGTGANTGELFF. The CDR3, as DNA: TGTGCCAGCCGCGAAGGGACAGGGGCGAACACCGGGGAGCTGTTTTTT.

Regarding this clone: An end of the junction does not agree with germline; a read error may underlie this. CDR3 nucleotides: TGTGCCGGGAGACACAGTGGAAATGAAAAACTGTTTTTT. It yields the protein CAGRHSGNEKLFF. The V call is TRBV30, the J call TRBJ1-4; D remains unclear. Germline V lookup: CDR1 GTSNPN, CDR2 SVGIG (reference sequence). The CDR3 is made up of 13 amino acids.

This clone was detected only once. This chain joins TRBV5-6 and TRBJ2-1; TRBD2 matches 8 bases. The CDR3 runs to 15 residues. The ends lost 4 bases at V and 1 base at J; junction bases unmatched: 4. CDR1 is SGHDT and CDR2 is YYEEEE in the germline V gene. CDR3 amino acids: CASSRGLVSYNEQFF. As DNA, the CDR3 is TGTGCCAGCAGCCGGGGACTAGTATCCTACAATGAGCAGTTCTTC.

This chain links TRBV4-3 with TRBJ1-1, with 11 bases identical to TRBD1. The V segment lost 3 bases and the J segment 3 bases; nucleotides outside the gene matches: 3. The CDR3 is 15 residues long. Germline lookup yields CDR1 LGHNA and CDR2 YSLEER. The chain's CDR3 is CASSQDRGRDTEAFF. In DNA form, the CDR3 reads TGCGCCAGCAGCCAGGACAGGGGGCGGGACACTGAAGCTTTCTTT.

V gene TRBV5-4 combines with J gene TRBJ1-1; D uncertain. In germline, CDR1 is SGHNT, CDR2 YYREEE (reference sequence). The CDR3 is 12 residues long. V dropped 5 bases and J dropped 1 base, with 6 bases sitting between them. The CDR3 DNA reads as TGTGCCAGCAGAGACAAGAACACTGAAGCTTTCTTT. This codes for CASRDKNTEAFF.

The chain is built from TRBV9 and TRBJ2-3; D is undetermined. Germline V gene sequence: CDR1 SGDLS, CDR2 YYNGEE. The ends were cut back, 5 bases at V and 4 bases at J, with 17 bases in the middle. This CDR3 is 15 amino acids long. CDR3 bases: TGTGCCAGCAGTTTTTCGCCCTCGGGTGCAGATACGCAGTATTTT. Amino acids: CASSFSPSGADTQYF.

The CDR3 nucleotides read TGCGCCAGCAGCTGGGAAACAGGGGACTCCTACGAGCAGTACTTC. Amino acid sequence: CASSWETGDSYEQYF. This chain connects TRBV5-1 to TRBJ2-7; 7 bases align to TRBD1. With V trimmed by 3 bases and J by 0 bases, 6 bases remained unmatched. The CDR3 totals 15 residues. Germline V lookup: CDR1 SGHRS, CDR2 YFSETQ.

This rearrangement joins TRBV7-8 to TRBJ2-1; a possible D gene is TRBD1 (5 bases). Between the trimmed V and J ends, which lost 2 bases and 10 bases, there was a span of 12 bases. The length of the CDR3 is 13 residues. CDR1 is SGHVS and CDR2 is FQNEAQ in the germline V gene. CDR3 in amino acids: CASSLRGIGEQFF. The CDR3 region has the DNA TGTGCCAGCAGCTTAAGGGGAATAGGGGAGCAGTTCTTC.

The chain uses TRBV21-1 and TRBJ1-5; the table's D gene call, TRBD1, was not cross checked with the DNA. TRBV21-1 is a pseudogene segment. This CDR3 spans 19 amino acids. CDR3 amino acids: CASSKDETGELYSNQPQHF. CDR3 sequence (DNA): TGTGCCAGCAGCAAAGACGAGACAGGGGAGCTTTATAGCAATCAGCCCCAGCATTTT.

The rearrangement joins TRBV7-9 to TRBJ2-2; no clear D. The CDR3 consists of 14 residues. Germline V gene data show CDR1 as SEHNR and CDR2 as FQNEAQ (reference sequence). V was shortened by 4 bases and J by 1 base, with 7 bases between the two germline ends. In nucleotides, the CDR3 is TGTGCCAGCAGCTCCCCCGTGAACACCGGGGAGCTGTTTTTT. Encoded protein: CASSSPVNTGELFF.

The chain uses TRBV5-1 and TRBJ2-7, with 7 bases lining up with TRBD1. V trimming: 0 bases; J trimming: 4 bases; junction bases outside the gene matches: 7. Germline values: CDR1 SGHRS, CDR2 YFSETQ. CDR3 length: 15 amino acids. The CDR3 protein is CASSLGTGNIYEQYF. The DNA of the CDR3 is TGCGCCAGCAGCTTGGGGACAGGTAATATTTACGAGCAGTACTTC.

The chain uses TRBV5-1 and TRBJ2-7, with D maybe TRBD2 (5 bases). Germline V gene sequence: CDR1 SGHRS, CDR2 YFSETQ. V was trimmed by 4 bases and J by 2 bases, leaving 10 bases between them. The CDR3 has 13 amino acids. CDR3 loop: CASSRGTPYEQYF. CDR3 nucleotides: TGCGCCAGCAGCCGGGGAACCCCCTACGAGCAGTACTTC.

There are a few counts of this clone. This chain joins TRBV6-4 and TRBJ1-5; D gene ambiguous. This CDR3 region has 16 residues. V gave up 7 bases and J gave up 5 bases, with 21 bases separating them. CDR1 and CDR2 from the germline V gene are MRHNA and SNTAGT. CDR3 in DNA: TGTGCCAGCATGGGAGCAGACGGGCCCCGGGATCAGCCCCAGCATTTT. It is translated as CASMGADGPRDQPQHF.

The V call is TRBV5-1, the J call TRBJ1-2; a possible D gene is TRBD1 (6 bases). CDR3 length equals 14 residues. Germline CDR1 reads SGHRS; CDR2 reads YFSETQ. The germline V and J ends were trimmed by 3 bases and 4 bases, with 13 bases remaining between them. CDR3 loop: CASSSMDSRYGYTF. CDR3 DNA: TGCGCCAGCAGCTCAATGGACAGCCGCTATGGCTACACCTTC.

This clone turned up a few times. This sequence joins TRBV16 and TRBJ2-7, with D unresolved. The germline V gene has CDR1 KGHSY and CDR2 FQNENV. The V gene lost 2 bases and the J gene lost 9 bases, with 8 bases spanning the gap. The CDR3 has 11 residues. The CDR3 protein is CASSQGGLQYF. In nucleotides, the CDR3 is TGTGCCAGCAGCCAAGGCGGCCTGCAGTACTTC.

The chain employs TRBV6-5 and TRBJ2-2; 10 nucleotides agree with TRBD1. The CDR3 length is 15 residues. Germline-derived CDR1 and CDR2 are MNHEY and SVGAGI. The ends lost 6 bases at V and 7 bases at J; junction bases unmatched: 8. The CDR3: CASSIGTGVVGELFF. The CDR3 DNA reads as TGTGCCAGCAGCATAGGGACAGGGGTTGTCGGGGAGCTGTTTTTT.

This clone was observed a few times. V and J are TRBV2 and TRBJ2-7; TRBD1 matches 11 bases. Losses at the gene ends were 8 bases for V and 7 bases for J; bases not matched to a gene: 4. The CDR3 runs 12 residues. CDR1 is SNHLY, CDR2 FYNNEI, per germline. CDR3 sequence (DNA): TGTGCCAGCTCTCGGGACAGGGGGGAGCAGTACTTC. It specifies CASSRDRGEQYF.

This chain joins TRBV19 and TRBJ2-7; possibly TRBD1 for D (6 bases). CDR3 length: 13 residues. V dropped 6 bases and J dropped 2 bases, with 11 bases sitting between them. The germline CDR1 and CDR2 sequences are LNHDA and SQIVND (reference sequence). The CDR3 DNA follows: TGTGCCAGTAGAGACAGGTCTACCTACGAGCAGTACTTC. Its protein is CASRDRSTYEQYF. The full variable domain, in which reference TRBV19 and TRBJ2-7 provide the parts outside the CDR3, is DGGITQSPKYLFRKEGQNVTLSCEQNLNHDAMYWYRQDPGQGLRLIYYSQIVNDFQKGDIAEGYSVSREKKESFPLTVTSAQKNPTAFYLCASRDRSTYEQYFGPGTRLTVT.

The chain links TRBV9 to TRBJ2-1, with a tentative D call TRBD2 (6 bases). V was clipped by 4 bases and J by 2 bases, with 13 bases between them. From germline, CDR1 is SGDLS and CDR2 YYNGEE. CDR3 length: 15 amino acids. DNA of the CDR3: TGTGCCAGCAGCCCCGGGACTCCCGCCTACAATGAGCAGTTCTTC. Its protein product is CASSPGTPAYNEQFF. The full variable domain, completed using reference TRBV9 and TRBJ2-1, is DSGVTQTPKHLITATGQRVTLRCSPRSGDLSVYWYQQSLDQGLQFLIQYYNGEERAKGNILERFSAQQFPDLHSELNLSSLELGDSALYFCASSPGTPAYNEQFFGPGTRLTVL.

This clone was found a few times. V is TRBV25-1 and J is TRBJ2-1; 10 bases fit TRBD2. Germline-derived CDR1 and CDR2 are MGHDK and SYGVNS. The CDR3 consists of 15 residues. V trimming: 3 bases; J trimming: 6 bases; junction bases outside the gene matches: 5. The CDR3 bases are TGTGCCAGCAGTGAGAAAGCGGGGGGGGTCAATGAGCAGTTCTTC. Translating gives CASSEKAGGVNEQFF. The complete variable domain, with remaining parts taken from reference TRBV25-1 and TRBJ2-1, reads EADIYQTPRYLVIGTGKKITLECSQTMGHDKMYWYQQDPGMELHLIHYSYGVNSTEKGDLSSESTVSRIRTEHFPLTLESARPSHTSQYLCASSEKAGGVNEQFFGPGTRLTVL.

V gene TRBV6-1 combines with J gene TRBJ1-5; 7 bases fit TRBD1. From germline, CDR1 is MNHNS and CDR2 SASEGT. CDR3 length: 15 amino acids. V trimming: 7 bases; J trimming: 3 bases; junction bases outside the gene matches: 9. In nucleotides, the CDR3 is TGTGCCAGCAAGTGGCCAGGGGGGACCAATCAGCCCCAGCATTTT. Protein product: CASKWPGGTNQPQHF.

This clone was picked up a small number of times. This sequence joins TRBV5-6 and TRBJ1-1; tentative D call: TRBD1 (6 bases). In germline, CDR1 is SGHDT, CDR2 YYEEEE. CDR3 length equals 13 residues. V was cut by 4 bases and J by 6 bases, with 13 bases left in between. The CDR3 DNA sequence: TGTGCCAGCAGCCTCGGACAGCGCGCTGAAGCTTTCTTT. Amino acid sequence: CASSLGQRAEAFF.

The chain links TRBV6-5 to TRBJ1-5; D not certain. The CDR3 contains 13 residues. The V gene's germline CDR1 is MNHEY and CDR2 SVGAGI. The V end lost 6 bases, the J end lost 4 bases, and 10 bases lay between the germline ends. The CDR3 DNA sequence: TGTGCCAGCAGACGCGGGGAGAATCAGCCCCAGCATTTT. Translating gives CASRRGENQPQHF.

The chain joins TRBV12-5 to TRBJ2-5; 9 nucleotides line up with TRBD2. The CDR3 runs 18 residues. The germline V gene has CDR1 LGHNT and CDR2 FRNRAP. Trimming took 6 bases from V and 4 from J; bases not matched to a gene: 18. CDR3 loop: CASGLKWSGGRMRETQYF. Here the CDR3 DNA reads TGTGCTAGTGGCCTTAAGTGGAGCGGGGGGCGGATGCGAGAGACCCAGTACTTC.

The J gene is TRBJ2-7, the V gene TRBV5-5, with unresolved D. The V end lost 0 bases, the J end lost 4 bases, and 11 bases lay between the germline ends. The CDR3 has 14 residues. Per the germline V gene, CDR1 is SGHKS and CDR2 is YYEKEE (reference sequence). This chain's CDR3 is CASSLEGRIYEQYF. The CDR3 nucleotides are TGTGCCAGCAGCTTGGAAGGCAGGATTTACGAGCAGTACTTC. The complete variable domain, with remaining parts taken from reference TRBV5-5 and TRBJ2-7, reads DAGVTQSPTHLIKTRGQQVTLRCSPISGHKSVSWYQQVLGQGPQFIFQYYEKEERGRGNFPDRFSARQFPNYSSELNVNALLLGDSALYLCASSLEGRIYEQYFGPGTRLTVT.

The V call is TRBV4-2, the J call TRBJ1-4; D is undetermined. Germline CDR1 reads LGHNA; CDR2 reads YNFKEQ. V gave up 2 bases and J gave up 4 bases, with 26 bases separating them. The CDR3 contains 20 residues. As DNA, the CDR3 is TGTGCCAGCAGCCAAACCCTGTTGCGAACTTTACAGATGCATAATGAAAAACTGTTTTTT. Translating gives CASSQTLLRTLQMHNEKLFF.

The chain employs TRBV5-6 and TRBJ2-5; 7 bases map to TRBD2. Germline V lookup: CDR1 SGHDT, CDR2 YYEEEE. The CDR3 has 15 amino acids. Trimming removed 4 bases from V and 5 bases from J; junction bases left unmatched: 11. The CDR3 coding sequence is TGTGCCAGCAGCACCCGAGGGAGGGGTTCCGAGACCCAGTACTTC. Translated: CASSTRGRGSETQYF.

Note on this clone: Other DNA sequences in the sample encode the same CDR3. The chain couples TRBV18 to TRBJ2-7, with 11 bases fitting TRBD1. The ends lost 3 bases at V and 4 bases at J; junction bases unmatched: 2. Germline values: CDR1 KGHSH, CDR2 LQKENI. This CDR3 has 14 residues. The CDR3 DNA reads TGTGCCAGCTCACCCCGGGACAGGGGGTACGAGCAGTACTTC. Translating it yields CASSPRDRGYEQYF.

In this sample, this clone turned up once. The V call is TRBV7-9, the J call TRBJ2-3; 9 bases map to TRBD2. CDR3 length equals 16 residues. Germline CDR1 SEHNR, CDR2 FQNEAQ (reference sequence). J was trimmed by 4 bases and V by 1 base; bases with no gene match: 6. The CDR3: CASSLVGGGESDTQYF. The CDR3 nucleotides are TGTGCCAGCAGCTTAGTAGGCGGGGGGGAATCAGATACGCAGTATTTT.